These 15 T cell receptor beta chains were sequenced from one sample in a study of T cell repertoires in cytomegalovirus infection. A single record per CDR3 protein comes from TCRdb applying MiXCR to the reads. The sample comprises about 150,000 distinct CDR3 sequences, more than 25% of which are singletons, and about 50% rests with the top ten. Which antigens these TCRs recognize remains unknown. Sequenced material: CD8+ T cells from cultured PBMCs, taken from culture after CMV antigen stimulation. These receptors originate from a human donor in good health (CMV status not recorded). Some clones in this sample may be carry-over from other donors' samples.

Only a few counts were recorded for this clonotype. The chain recombines TRBV10-3 with TRBJ2-7, with 8 bases that match TRBD1. CDR1 is ENHRY, CDR2 SYGVKD, per germline. The V and J ends lost 6 bases and 2 bases, in that order; junction bases with no gene match: 12. The CDR3 has 16 residues. The CDR3 spells CAISAYMDRDPYEQYF. DNA for the CDR3: TGTGCCATCAGCGCTTATATGGACAGGGATCCCTACGAGCAGTACTTC.

This chain uses TRBV14 with TRBJ1-1; no clear D. Trimming stripped 4 bases from V and 0 bases from J, with 12 bases between. In germline, CDR1 is SGHDN, CDR2 FVKESK. There are 15 residues in the CDR3. The CDR3 DNA is TGTGCCAGCAGCCGGAGTGGCGGACTGAACACTGAAGCTTTCTTT. It translates to CASSRSGGLNTEAFF.

The table lists this clonotype with many counts. This chain joins TRBV28 and TRBJ1-1; weak D call: TRBD1 (5 bases). The CDR3 sequence is 13 residues long. Per the germline V gene, CDR1 is MDHEN and CDR2 is SYDVKM. V was cut by 5 bases and J by 4 bases, with 11 bases left in between. The CDR3 loop is CASSRGGRTEAFF. The CDR3 DNA sequence: TGTGCCAGCAGTCGGGGGGGTCGCACTGAAGCTTTCTTT.

The chain joins TRBV2 to TRBJ2-3; 10 bases align to TRBD2. The J segment lost 0 bases and the V segment lost 7 bases, leaving 19 bases of the junction unmatched. This CDR3 is 20 amino acids long. Germline CDR1 reads SNHLY; CDR2 reads FYNNEI. The CDR3 region is CASNEISSGGRQGSTDTQYF. The CDR3 DNA follows: TGTGCCAGCAACGAGATATCTAGCGGGGGCCGACAAGGAAGCACAGATACGCAGTATTTT.

A note on this clonotype: An end of the junction differs from the germline gene, which may be a read error. This chain connects TRBV12-3 or TRBV12-4 to TRBJ2-5; D gene ambiguous. The CDR3 totals 12 residues. The CDR3 region is CASSLLEEIQYF. In nucleotides, the CDR3 is TGTGCCAGCAGTTTGCTAGAAGAGATCCAGTACTTC.

This clonotype has at least ten counts. The rearrangement joins TRBV5-6 to TRBJ2-7, with TRBD1 identical over 10 bases. Germline CDR1 SGHDT, CDR2 YYEEEE. This CDR3 comprises 14 residues. V lost 4 bases, J lost 2 bases, and 3 bases stayed unmatched. CDR3 residues: CASSRDRGPYEQYF. In DNA, the CDR3 is TGTGCCAGCAGCAGGGACAGGGGCCCCTACGAGCAGTACTTC. Supplemented by reference TRBV5-6 and TRBJ2-7, the full variable domain reads DAGVTQSPTHLIKTRGQQVTLRCSPKSGHDTVSWYQQALGQGPQFIFQYYEEEERQRGNFPDRFSGHQFPNYSSELNVNALLLGDSALYLCASSRDRGPYEQYFGPGTRLTVT.

The rearrangement uses TRBV2 and TRBJ2-3, with D uncertain. The CDR3 has 12 residues. From germline, CDR1 is SNHLY and CDR2 FYNNEI. Trimming removed 3 bases from V and 5 bases from J, with 6 bases in between. CDR3 amino acids: CASSDPRDTQYF. CDR3 nucleotide sequence: TGTGCCAGCAGTGATCCGAGAGATACGCAGTATTTT.

This clonotype was counted ten times or more. V usage is TRBV7-6 and J usage is TRBJ2-7; D tentatively reads TRBD1 or TRBD2 (5 bases each). CDR1 is SGHVS and CDR2 is FNYEAQ in the germline V gene. V was clipped by 2 bases and J by 12 bases, with 14 bases between them. This CDR3 is 12 amino acids long. In DNA, the CDR3 is TGTGCCAGCAGCTTATCTGAGGGGATTCGGTACTTC. Translation gives CASSLSEGIRYF.

V and J are TRBV19 and TRBJ2-7; TRBD2 aligns across 8 bases. CDR3 length: 14 amino acids. V lost 5 bases, J lost 2 bases, and 5 bases stayed unmatched. The germline V gene encodes CDR1 LNHDA and CDR2 SQIVND (reference sequence). The CDR3 nucleotides are TGTGCCAGTAGTGCGAGCGGGGGACCCTACGAGCAGTACTTC. It translates to CASSASGGPYEQYF. Full variable domain (rest looked up from reference TRBV19 and TRBJ2-7): DGGITQSPKYLFRKEGQNVTLSCEQNLNHDAMYWYRQDPGQGLRLIYYSQIVNDFQKGDIAEGYSVSREKKESFPLTVTSAQKNPTAFYLCASSASGGPYEQYFGPGTRLTVT.

The rearrangement uses TRBV20-1 and TRBJ2-5; 12 nucleotides align to TRBD2. J gave up 9 bases and V 6 bases, and 14 bases lay outside the gene matches. Germline V gene sequence: CDR1 DFQATT, CDR2 SNEGSKA (reference sequence). This CDR3 spans 15 amino acids. CDR3 bases: TGCAGTGCAGATTCCGGGACTAGCGGGTCCGGGGCCCAGTACTTC. Translated: CSADSGTSGSGAQYF.

The rearrangement uses TRBV4-2 and TRBJ1-1; D possibly corresponds to TRBD1 (6 bases). V dropped 1 base and J dropped 5 bases, with 11 bases sitting between them. The CDR3 sequence is 14 residues long. Germline V gives CDR1 LGHNA, CDR2 YNFKEQ. This chain's CDR3 is CASSQVGGGTEAFF. The CDR3 DNA follows: TGTGCCAGCAGCCAAGTGGGGGGCGGTACTGAAGCTTTCTTT.

The chain carries TRBV7-6 and TRBJ2-3; TRBD2 matches 11 bases. CDR1 is SGHVS and CDR2 is FNYEAQ in the germline V gene. With V trimmed by 3 bases and J by 8 bases, 13 bases remained unmatched. The CDR3 consists of 17 residues. The CDR3 DNA reads TGTGCCAGCAGCTTTAGCGGGGGGGCAAGGTTCCCCCCTACGCAGTATTTT. Residues: CASSFSGGARFPPTQYF.

This clonotype was detected only a few times. CDR3 DNA sequence: TGTGCCAGCAGCCACTCGCGGGGGCAGGGCGAAGAGACCCAGTACTTC. Translation: CASSHSRGQGEETQYF. The chain links TRBV12-3 or TRBV12-4 to TRBJ2-5, with a tentative D call TRBD2 (7 bases). The CDR3 loop spans 16 amino acids. V was cut by 6 bases and J by 3 bases, with 20 bases left in between.

The chain links TRBV20-1 to TRBJ2-7, with TRBD1 as a possible D gene (6 bases). Trimming removed 5 bases from V and 3 bases from J, with 8 bases in between. The CDR3 spans 11 residues. Germline V lookup: CDR1 DFQATT, CDR2 SNEGSKA (reference sequence). The chain's CDR3 is CSAQGIYEQYF. The CDR3 DNA reads TGCAGTGCTCAGGGGATCTACGAGCAGTACTTC.

This clonotype appeared a few times. The V and J genes are TRBV13 and TRBJ2-7; 7 bases fit TRBD1. J gave up 7 bases and V 1 base, and 4 bases lay outside the gene matches. The CDR3 has 13 residues. Per the germline V gene, CDR1 is PRHDT and CDR2 is FYEKMQ (reference sequence). The CDR3 protein is CASSLEGAREQYF. In DNA, the CDR3 is TGTGCCAGCAGCTTAGAGGGGGCGCGGGAGCAGTACTTC.